The source of this T cell receptor beta chain is a study of beta chain features in type 1 diabetes. About the research overall: Sorted cells numbering some 110 million were examined across all samples.

To note about this clone: As yet, its antigen is unknown.

Germline CDR1 reads SGHAT; CDR2 reads FQNNGV. This CDR3 is 13 amino acids long. The trim removed 4 bases at V and 4 bases at J, leaving 3 bases unmatched. Every bit of the isolated RNA underwent reverse transcription, so sequencing read expressed TCRB transcripts. Using immunoSEQ multiplex PCR, the repertoire was profiled, and TCRdb retains in-frame clones only, with some absent. The data show 150,000 to 200,000 clones, with around 63% seen just once and 0.08% to 0.1% held by the top ten. General study results and limits: Shorter TCRB CDR3s, moderately but significantly so, marked every one of the four CD4+ subsets in Type 1 diabetes patients.

The sequenced material came from naive CD4+ T cells from blood. V and J are TRBV11-2 and TRBJ2-5, with TRBD2 identical over 7 bases. The clonotype was recovered from a man aged 25-40 years with type 1 diabetes. Here the CDR3 reads CASSWGTTETQYF. CDR3 nucleotide sequence: TGTGCCAGCAGCTGGGGGACTACAGAGACCCAGTACTTC.